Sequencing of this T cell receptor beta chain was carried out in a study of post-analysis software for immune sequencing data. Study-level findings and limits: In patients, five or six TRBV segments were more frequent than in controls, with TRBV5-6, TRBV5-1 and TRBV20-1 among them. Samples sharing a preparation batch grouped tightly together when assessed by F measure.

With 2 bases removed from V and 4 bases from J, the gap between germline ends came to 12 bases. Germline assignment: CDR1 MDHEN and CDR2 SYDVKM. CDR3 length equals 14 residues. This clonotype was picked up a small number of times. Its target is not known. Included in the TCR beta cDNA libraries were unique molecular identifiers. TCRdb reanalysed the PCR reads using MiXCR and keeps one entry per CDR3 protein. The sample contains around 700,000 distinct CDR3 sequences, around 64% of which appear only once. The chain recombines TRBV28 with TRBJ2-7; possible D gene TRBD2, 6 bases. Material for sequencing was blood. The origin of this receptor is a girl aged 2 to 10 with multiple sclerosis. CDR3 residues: CASSLLGAGYEQYF. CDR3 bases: TGTGCCAGCAGTTTACTAGGGGCGGGATACGAGCAGTACTTC.